The 29 T cell receptor beta chains in this list originate from one sample, sequenced in a study of T cell changes during pregnancy in multiple sclerosis. Measured with immunoSEQ multiplex PCR; TCRdb has only the in-frame clones, and not every one. Seen here are roughly 80,000 clones, 92% observed once, and the top ten hold about 1.5%. Sequencing was performed on peripheral blood, taken before pregnancy. These receptors came from a female donor with multiple sclerosis, enrolled in a pregnancy study.

The sample holds one count of this clone. The chain is built from TRBV27 and TRBJ1-2; no clear D gene. The germline CDR1 and CDR2 sequences are MNHEY and SMNVEV (reference sequence). Trimming left V 2 bases short and J 3 bases short, with 10 bases between. The CDR3 totals 14 residues. This chain's CDR3 is CASSLRQVDYGYTF. The CDR3 region has the DNA TGTGCCAGCAGTTTAAGGCAGGTCGACTATGGCTACACCTTC.

This chain joins TRBV9 and TRBJ1-2; 7 bases are shared with TRBD1. The germline gives CDR1 SGDLS, CDR2 YYNGEE. The CDR3 runs to 12 residues. Trimming cost V 6 bases and J 6 bases; bases outside gene matches: 5. The CDR3: CASNLGTDGYTF. Written as DNA, the CDR3 is TGTGCCAGCAATCTAGGGACAGATGGCTACACCTTC.

V gene TRBV21-1 combines with J gene TRBJ1-6; the tabulated D call, TRBD1, remains unverified against the DNA. TRBV21-1 is tagged as a pseudogene. CDR3 size: 19 residues. The CDR3 nucleotides read TGTGCCAGCAGCCCTCCCGAGACAGGGGGTAGCTCCTATAATTCACCCCTCCACTTT. Protein sequence: CASSPPETGGSSYNSPLHF.

The J gene is TRBJ1-2, the V gene TRBV29-1; perhaps TRBD1 as D (5 bases). Between the trimmed V and J ends, which lost 5 bases and 4 bases, there was a span of 11 bases. Germline values: CDR1 SQVTM, CDR2 ANQGSEA. The CDR3 has 12 residues. The CDR3 region is CSVPDTRYGYTF. The CDR3 DNA reads TGCAGCGTTCCGGACACCCGCTATGGCTACACCTTC.

This chain links TRBV5-1 with TRBJ1-1; TRBD1 matches at 7 bases. Per germline, CDR1 SGHRS and CDR2 YFSETQ. This CDR3 comprises 15 residues. Trimming at V came to 5 bases and at J to 0 bases, leaving 7 bases not matched to a gene. In DNA form, the CDR3 reads TGCGCCAGCAGTCGGGACAGCCTAATGAACACTGAAGCTTTCTTT. This translates into CASSRDSLMNTEAFF.

This rearrangement joins TRBV27 to TRBJ2-7, with TRBD1 matching over 9 bases. Germline CDR1 MNHEY, CDR2 SMNVEV (reference sequence). J was trimmed by 2 bases and V by 5 bases; bases with no gene match: 10. There are 16 residues in the CDR3. The CDR3 spells CASSPGTGYLTYEQYF. CDR3 in DNA: TGTGCCAGCAGTCCCGGGACAGGGTACCTCACCTACGAGCAGTACTTC.

CDR3 sequence (DNA): TGCGCCAGCAGCCCCGGCGGATACAATGAGCAGTTCTTC. It is translated as CASSPGGYNEQFF. The chain employs TRBV5-1 and TRBJ2-1; D not certain. The V gene lost 4 bases and the J gene lost 4 bases, with 9 bases spanning the gap. This CDR3 spans 13 amino acids. CDR1 and CDR2 (germline): SGHRS, YFSETQ.

The chain is built from TRBV9 and TRBJ2-4; 9 positions match TRBD2. The trim removed 0 bases at V and 12 bases at J, leaving 7 bases unmatched. CDR1 is SGDLS and CDR2 is YYNGEE in the germline V gene. The CDR3 length is 14 residues. The CDR3 protein is CASSVGELAGPQYF. The CDR3, as DNA: TGTGCCAGCAGCGTAGGGGAACTAGCGGGCCCTCAGTACTTC.

This clone was counted a few times. The rearrangement links TRBV4-1 to TRBJ1-4; no firm D call. The germline V gene encodes CDR1 MGHRA and CDR2 YSYEKL. Trimming took 3 bases from V and 8 from J, leaving 13 bases between them. The CDR3 runs 14 residues. The CDR3: CASSQLQSEEKLFF. The CDR3 DNA reads TGCGCCAGCAGCCAGCTACAGTCTGAGGAAAAACTGTTTTTT.

V is TRBV10-3 and J is TRBJ2-5; weak D call: TRBD1 (5 bases). Looked up from germline, CDR1 is ENHRY and CDR2 is SYGVKD. The CDR3 is made up of 16 amino acids. Trimming pared 2 bases from V and 2 bases from J, leaving 15 bases between. The CDR3 reads CAISEPYPTEQETQYF. The CDR3 DNA reads TGTGCCATCAGTGAGCCATACCCGACAGAACAAGAGACCCAGTACTTC.

This chain connects TRBV5-4 to TRBJ2-3; D gene ambiguous. This CDR3 comprises 14 residues. The germline CDR1 and CDR2 sequences are SGHNT and YYREEE (reference sequence). Trimming took off 4 bases at V and 2 bases at J, with 11 bases between the two ends. CDR3 sequence: CASSRAYYTDTQYF. As DNA, the CDR3 is TGTGCCAGCAGCCGCGCCTACTACACAGATACGCAGTATTTT.

This sequence joins TRBV5-1 and TRBJ2-1; 11 nucleotides match TRBD2. From germline, CDR1 is SGHRS and CDR2 YFSETQ. The CDR3 is 15 amino acids. V gave up 4 bases and J gave up 8 bases; unmatched junction bases: 8. CDR3 residues: CASSPGLAGGHEQFF. The DNA of the CDR3 is TGCGCCAGCAGCCCCGGCCTAGCGGGGGGTCATGAGCAGTTCTTC.

This chain connects TRBV6-5 to TRBJ1-2, with D possibly matching TRBD1 (6 bases). The CDR3 spans 12 residues. Trimming stripped 5 bases from V and 4 bases from J, with 8 bases between. CDR1 is MNHEY, CDR2 SVGAGI, per germline. The CDR3 nucleotides read TGTGCCAGCAGTAACAGGGTCTATGGCTACACCTTC. Translation gives CASSNRVYGYTF.

The chain recombines TRBV9 with TRBJ1-2, with TRBD1 matching 7 bases. The CDR3 covers 14 residues. The junction had 9 bases not matched to a gene; V was cut back by 7 bases and J by 3 bases. In germline, CDR1 is SGDLS, CDR2 YYNGEE. The CDR3 sequence: CASAVAGTDYGYTF. The CDR3, as DNA: TGTGCCAGCGCCGTAGCCGGGACAGACTATGGCTACACCTTC.

The genes are TRBV2 and TRBJ1-4; D unresolved. The ends were cut back, 6 bases at V and 0 bases at J, with 8 bases in the middle. Germline CDR1 reads SNHLY; CDR2 reads FYNNEI. The CDR3 extends over 14 amino acids. The CDR3 nucleotides read TGTGCCAGCAGCTACGGTGCAACTAATGAAAAACTGTTTTTT. Amino acid sequence: CASSYGATNEKLFF.

A few counts support this clone. This rearrangement joins TRBV30 to TRBJ1-2, with a weak D call TRBD1 (5 bases). Germline assignment: CDR1 GTSNPN and CDR2 SVGIG (reference sequence). CDR3 length: 9 residues. Trimming stripped 8 bases from V and 8 bases from J, with 9 bases between. This chain's CDR3 is CAGDSGYTF. The DNA for the CDR3 is TGTGCCGGCGACAGCGGCTACACCTTC.

This chain joins TRBV6-5 and TRBJ2-7; TRBD1 might be the D (6 bases). Germline loops: CDR1 MNHEY, CDR2 SVGAGI. The ends were cut back, 5 bases at V and 2 bases at J, with 10 bases in the middle. This CDR3 is 13 amino acids long. CDR3 DNA: TGTGCCAGCAGTACGGACAGCGCCTACGAGCAGTACTTC. Its translation is CASSTDSAYEQYF.

The chain links TRBV7-6 to TRBJ2-3; TRBD2 matches 11 bases. V dropped 1 base and J dropped 5; count of bases not matched to a gene: 8. CDR1 and CDR2 from the germline V gene are SGHVS and FNYEAQ. CDR3 length equals 17 residues. CDR3 DNA sequence: TGTGCCAGCAGCTTAGGCCTAGCGGGGGGTATAGGAGATACGCAGTATTTT. Translating gives CASSLGLAGGIGDTQYF.

The chain joins TRBV7-8 to TRBJ2-3; the D is unclear. V gave up 0 bases and J gave up 6 bases, with 16 bases separating them. This CDR3 is built from 16 residues. Germline V lookup: CDR1 SGHVS, CDR2 FQNEAQ. Here the CDR3 DNA reads TGTGCCAGCAGCTTAGCGAATTTTGACCCAGCGGATACGCAGTATTTT. It translates to CASSLANFDPADTQYF.

In this sample, this clone turned up a few times. The chain links TRBV7-2 to TRBJ2-2; D ambiguous. The CDR3 contains 13 residues. Germline V gene sequence: CDR1 SGHTA, CDR2 FQGNSA. Between the trimmed V and J ends, which lost 1 base and 4 bases, there was a span of 4 bases. The CDR3 loop reads CASSLGPTGELFF. In DNA form, the CDR3 reads TGTGCCAGCAGCTTAGGGCCCACCGGGGAGCTGTTTTTT.

This clone was counted a few times. The gene calls are TRBV9 and TRBJ1-1; TRBD1 matches at 8 bases. CDR1 and CDR2 (germline): SGDLS, YYNGEE. There are 13 residues in the CDR3. V lost 3 bases and J lost 4; bases outside the gene matches: 2. The CDR3 loop reads CASSAGGGTEAFF. CDR3 in DNA: TGTGCCAGCAGCGCAGGGGGCGGCACTGAAGCTTTCTTT.

The chain links TRBV6-6 to TRBJ1-3, with TRBD1 matching 8 bases. The CDR3 has 15 amino acids. CDR1 is MNHNY, CDR2 SVGAGI, per germline (reference sequence). V gave up 6 bases and J gave up 0 bases; unmatched junction bases: 4. This chain's CDR3 is CASRDRASSGNTIYF. In DNA, the CDR3 is TGTGCCAGCAGGGACAGGGCGAGCTCTGGAAACACCATATATTTT.

This rearrangement joins TRBV12-5 to TRBJ1-2, with D maybe TRBD1 (5 bases). V was trimmed by 5 bases and J by 3 bases, leaving 16 bases between them. This CDR3 is 15 amino acids long. CDR1 and CDR2 from the germline V gene are LGHNT and FRNRAP. This CDR3 reads CASGTGAQKDYGYTF. Here the CDR3 DNA reads TGTGCTAGTGGTACAGGCGCCCAGAAGGACTATGGCTACACCTTC.

The V call is TRBV2, the J call TRBJ2-5; 10 nucleotides agree with TRBD2. The junction had 11 bases not matched to a gene; V was cut back by 8 bases and J by 5 bases. The CDR3 is 15 amino acids. Germline assignment: CDR1 SNHLY and CDR2 FYNNEI. Written as DNA, the CDR3 is TGTGCCAGCGGGGACCAGCGGGGGGGCGGTGAGACCCAGTACTTC. It encodes CASGDQRGGGETQYF.

This clone was detected once. This chain connects TRBV10-3 to TRBJ1-3, with no clear D. There are 12 residues in the CDR3. The germline V gene has CDR1 ENHRY and CDR2 SYGVKD. The germline V and J ends were trimmed by 11 bases and 4 bases, with 12 bases remaining between them. The CDR3 loop reads CASRLAGNTIYF. The DNA of the CDR3 is TGTGCCTCTCGATTAGCCGGAAACACCATATATTTT.

V gene TRBV6-5 combines with J gene TRBJ2-1; maybe TRBD2 (5 bases). Trimming shortened V by 8 bases and J by 3 bases, and 17 bases separated the two germline ends. The CDR3 consists of 15 residues. CDR1 is MNHEY, CDR2 SVGAGI, per germline. The CDR3, as DNA: TGTGCCAGCCAAAAATCGGTACTAGACTACAATGAGCAGTTCTTC. As protein: CASQKSVLDYNEQFF.

The rearrangement joins TRBV6-4 to TRBJ2-3; D is unresolved. The CDR3 is 13 amino acids. Trimming removed 1 base from V and 4 bases from J, with 6 bases in between. Germline assignment: CDR1 MRHNA and CDR2 SNTAGT. CDR3 coding DNA: TGTGCCAGCAGTGACTTTCGAGCAGATACGCAGTATTTT. This encodes CASSDFRADTQYF.

This clone came up once. The J gene is TRBJ2-7, the V gene TRBV5-1; tentatively, D is TRBD2 (5 bases). This CDR3 has 15 amino acids. Germline CDR1 is SGHRS and CDR2 is YFSETQ. Trimming removed 0 bases from V and 3 bases from J, with 13 bases in between. The CDR3 loop reads CASSLVPGVSYEQYF. The CDR3 nucleotides read TGCGCCAGCAGCTTGGTTCCCGGGGTTAGCTACGAGCAGTACTTC. Looking up the rest from reference TRBV5-1 and TRBJ2-7 gives the full variable domain: KAGVTQTPRYLIKTRGQQVTLSCSPISGHRSVSWYQQTPGQGLQFLFEYFSETQRNKGNFPGRFSGRQFSNSRSEMNVSTLELGDSALYLCASSLVPGVSYEQYFGPGTRLTVT.

The chain is built from TRBV21-1 and TRBJ1-6; TRBD1, the D gene given by the table, was not confirmed from the DNA. TRBV21-1 is marked as a pseudogene. The CDR3 spans 17 residues. CDR3 DNA: TGTGCCAGCAGTATCCGGGACAGAAAAAGGGGAAATTCACCCCTCCACTTT. This codes for CASSIRDRKRGNSPLHF.